One T cell receptor (beta chain) is described in this entry. Only in-frame clones appear in the TCRdb table, and some are missing; sequencing was by immunoSEQ multiplex PCR. The sample has almost 200,000 clones; roughly 90% are singletons. These data come from a study of blood T cell repertoires in COVID-19. This CDR3 has 14 amino acids. CDR1 ENHRY and CDR2 SYGVKD come from the germline V gene. Germline trimming cut 5 bases from V and 4 bases from J; bases unmatched to any gene: 5. Sequenced material: PBMCs or T cells enriched from blood (not recorded which). The clonotype originates from a woman under 30 who had recovered from COVID-19. This sequence joins TRBV10-3 and TRBJ1-2; TRBD1 matches 9 bases. CDR3 loop: CAISWTGETYGYTF. Here the CDR3 DNA reads TGTGCCATCAGTTGGACAGGGGAGACCTATGGCTACACCTTC.